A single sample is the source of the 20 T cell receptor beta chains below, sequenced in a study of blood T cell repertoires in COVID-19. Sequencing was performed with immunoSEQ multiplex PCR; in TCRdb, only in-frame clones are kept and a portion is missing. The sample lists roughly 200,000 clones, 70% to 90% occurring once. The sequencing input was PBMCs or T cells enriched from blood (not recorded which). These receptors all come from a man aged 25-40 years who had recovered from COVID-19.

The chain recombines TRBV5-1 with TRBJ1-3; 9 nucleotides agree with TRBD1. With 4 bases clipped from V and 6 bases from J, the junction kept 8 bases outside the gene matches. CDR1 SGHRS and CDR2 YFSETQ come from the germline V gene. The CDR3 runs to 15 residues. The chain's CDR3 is CASSPGTGKANTIYF. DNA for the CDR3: TGCGCCAGCAGCCCCGGGACAGGGAAGGCAAACACCATATATTTT.

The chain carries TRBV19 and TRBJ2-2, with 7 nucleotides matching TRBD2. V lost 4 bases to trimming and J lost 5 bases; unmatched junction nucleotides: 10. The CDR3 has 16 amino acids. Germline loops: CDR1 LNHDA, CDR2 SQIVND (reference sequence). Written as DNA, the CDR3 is TGTGCCAGTAGTAGGGGGACTACCTCAATAACCGGGGAGCTGTTTTTT. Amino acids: CASSRGTTSITGELFF.

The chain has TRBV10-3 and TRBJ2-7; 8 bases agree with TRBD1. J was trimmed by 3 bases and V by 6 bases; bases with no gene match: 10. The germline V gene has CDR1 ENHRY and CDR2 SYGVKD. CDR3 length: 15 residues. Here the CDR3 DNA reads TGTGCCATCAGCTTATCCGGGACAGGCCTCTACGAGCAGTACTTC. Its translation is CAISLSGTGLYEQYF.

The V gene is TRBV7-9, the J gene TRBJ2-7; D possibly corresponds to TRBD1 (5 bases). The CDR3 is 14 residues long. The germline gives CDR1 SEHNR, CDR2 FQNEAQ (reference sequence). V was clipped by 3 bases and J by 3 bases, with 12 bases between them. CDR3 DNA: TGTGCCAGCAGCTTGGAGACTCAGGGCTACGAGCAGTACTTC. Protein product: CASSLETQGYEQYF.

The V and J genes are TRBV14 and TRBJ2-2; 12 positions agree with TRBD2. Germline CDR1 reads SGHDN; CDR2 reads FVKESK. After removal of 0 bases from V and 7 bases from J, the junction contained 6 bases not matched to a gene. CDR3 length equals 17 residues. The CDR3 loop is CASSQEASGRASGELFF. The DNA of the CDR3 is TGTGCCAGCAGCCAAGAAGCTAGCGGGAGGGCCAGCGGGGAGCTGTTTTTT.

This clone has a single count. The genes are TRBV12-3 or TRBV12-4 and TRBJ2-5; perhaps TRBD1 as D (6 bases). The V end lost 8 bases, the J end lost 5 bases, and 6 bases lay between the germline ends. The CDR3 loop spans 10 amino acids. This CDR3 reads CASGQETQYF. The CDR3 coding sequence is TGTGCCAGCGGACAGGAGACCCAGTACTTC.

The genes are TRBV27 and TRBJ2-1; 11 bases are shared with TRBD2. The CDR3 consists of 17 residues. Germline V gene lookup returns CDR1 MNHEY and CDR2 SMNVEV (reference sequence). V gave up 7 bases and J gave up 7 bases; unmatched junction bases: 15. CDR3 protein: CASKGLADSRRVNEQFF. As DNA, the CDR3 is TGTGCCAGCAAGGGACTAGCGGACTCCAGGAGGGTGAATGAGCAGTTCTTC.

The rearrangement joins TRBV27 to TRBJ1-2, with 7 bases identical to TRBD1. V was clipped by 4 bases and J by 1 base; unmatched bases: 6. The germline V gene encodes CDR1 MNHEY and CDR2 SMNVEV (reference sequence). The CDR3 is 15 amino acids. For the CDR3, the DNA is TGTGCCAGCAGTTCAACCGGGACAGATAACTATGGCTACACCTTC. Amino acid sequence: CASSSTGTDNYGYTF.

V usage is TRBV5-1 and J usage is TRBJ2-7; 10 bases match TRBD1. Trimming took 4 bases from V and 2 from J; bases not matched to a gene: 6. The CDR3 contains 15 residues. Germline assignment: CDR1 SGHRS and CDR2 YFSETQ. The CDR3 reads CASSQGQGVAYEQYF. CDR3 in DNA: TGCGCCAGCAGCCAAGGACAGGGGGTCGCCTACGAGCAGTACTTC.

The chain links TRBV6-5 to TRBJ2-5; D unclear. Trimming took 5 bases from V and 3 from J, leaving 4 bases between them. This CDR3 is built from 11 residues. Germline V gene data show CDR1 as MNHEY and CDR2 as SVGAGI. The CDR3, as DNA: TGTGCCAGCAGTCGGGAAGAGACCCAGTACTTC. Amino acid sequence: CASSREETQYF.

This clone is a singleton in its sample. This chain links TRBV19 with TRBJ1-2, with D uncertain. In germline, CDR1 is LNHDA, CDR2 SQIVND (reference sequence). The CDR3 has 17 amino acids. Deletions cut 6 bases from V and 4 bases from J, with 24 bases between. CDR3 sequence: CASSDPVTTVYGYGYTF. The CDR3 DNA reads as TGTGCCAGTAGCGATCCAGTCACCACAGTGTATGGCTATGGCTACACCTTC.

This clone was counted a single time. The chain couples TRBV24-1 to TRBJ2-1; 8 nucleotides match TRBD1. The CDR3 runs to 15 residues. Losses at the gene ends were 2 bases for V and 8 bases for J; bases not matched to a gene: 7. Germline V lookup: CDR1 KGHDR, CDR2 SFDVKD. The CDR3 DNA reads TGTGCCACCAGTGATTCGACAGGGGTTAGATATGAGCAGTTCTTC. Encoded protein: CATSDSTGVRYEQFF.

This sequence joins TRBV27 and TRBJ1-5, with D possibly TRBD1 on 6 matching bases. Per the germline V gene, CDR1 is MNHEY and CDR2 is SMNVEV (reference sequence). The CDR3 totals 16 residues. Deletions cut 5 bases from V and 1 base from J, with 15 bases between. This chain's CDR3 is CASSTYEGGSNQPQHF. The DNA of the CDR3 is TGTGCCAGCAGTACGTACGAGGGGGGGAGCAATCAGCCCCAGCATTTT.

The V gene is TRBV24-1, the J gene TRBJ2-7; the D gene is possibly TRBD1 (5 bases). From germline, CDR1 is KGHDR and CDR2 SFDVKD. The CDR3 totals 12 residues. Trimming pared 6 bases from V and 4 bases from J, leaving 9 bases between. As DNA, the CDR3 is TGTGCCACCAGTACTACAGGTTACGAGCAGTACTTC. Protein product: CATSTTGYEQYF.

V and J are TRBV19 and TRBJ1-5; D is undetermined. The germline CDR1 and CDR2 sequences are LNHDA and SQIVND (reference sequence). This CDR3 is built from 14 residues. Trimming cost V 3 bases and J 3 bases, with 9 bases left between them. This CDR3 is CASSIPGFNQPQHF. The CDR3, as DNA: TGTGCCAGTAGTATTCCAGGATTCAATCAGCCCCAGCATTTT.

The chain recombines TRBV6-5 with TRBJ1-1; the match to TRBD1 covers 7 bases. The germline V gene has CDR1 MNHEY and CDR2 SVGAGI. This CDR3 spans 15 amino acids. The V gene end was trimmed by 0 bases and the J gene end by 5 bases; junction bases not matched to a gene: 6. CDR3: CASSYSFRGNTEAFF. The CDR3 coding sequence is TGTGCCAGCAGTTACTCGTTCAGGGGGAATACTGAAGCTTTCTTT.

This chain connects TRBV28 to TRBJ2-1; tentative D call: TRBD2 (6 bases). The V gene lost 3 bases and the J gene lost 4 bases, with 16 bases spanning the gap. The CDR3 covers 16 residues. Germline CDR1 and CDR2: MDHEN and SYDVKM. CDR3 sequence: CASSFLGSGSYNEQFF. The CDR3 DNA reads TGTGCCAGCAGTTTCTTAGGTAGCGGCAGTTACAATGAGCAGTTCTTC.

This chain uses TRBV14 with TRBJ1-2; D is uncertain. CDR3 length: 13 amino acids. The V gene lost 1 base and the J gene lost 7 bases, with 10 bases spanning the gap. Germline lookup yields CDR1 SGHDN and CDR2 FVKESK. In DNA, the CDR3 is TGTGCCAGCAGCCAAGTCGTTCGGGGTGGCTACACCTTC. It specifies CASSQVVRGGYTF. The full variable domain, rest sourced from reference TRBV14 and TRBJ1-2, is EAGVTQFPSHSVIEKGQTVTLRCDPISGHDNLYWYRRVMGKEIKFLLHFVKESKQDESGMPNNRFLAERTGGTYSTLKVQPAELEDSGVYFCASSQVVRGGYTFGSGTRLTVV.

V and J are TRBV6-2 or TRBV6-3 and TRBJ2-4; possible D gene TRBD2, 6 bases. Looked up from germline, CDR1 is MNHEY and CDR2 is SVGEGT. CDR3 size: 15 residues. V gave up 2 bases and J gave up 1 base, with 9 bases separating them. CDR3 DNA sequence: TGTGCCAGCAGTTACGGAGGGGCGGCCAAAAACATTCAGTACTTC. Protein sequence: CASSYGGAAKNIQYF.

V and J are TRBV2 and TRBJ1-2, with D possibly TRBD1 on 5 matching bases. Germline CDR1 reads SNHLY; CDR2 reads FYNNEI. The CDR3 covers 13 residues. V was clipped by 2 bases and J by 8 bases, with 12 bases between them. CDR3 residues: CASSEMGGVGYTF. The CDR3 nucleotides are TGTGCCAGCAGTGAAATGGGGGGTGTCGGCTACACCTTC.